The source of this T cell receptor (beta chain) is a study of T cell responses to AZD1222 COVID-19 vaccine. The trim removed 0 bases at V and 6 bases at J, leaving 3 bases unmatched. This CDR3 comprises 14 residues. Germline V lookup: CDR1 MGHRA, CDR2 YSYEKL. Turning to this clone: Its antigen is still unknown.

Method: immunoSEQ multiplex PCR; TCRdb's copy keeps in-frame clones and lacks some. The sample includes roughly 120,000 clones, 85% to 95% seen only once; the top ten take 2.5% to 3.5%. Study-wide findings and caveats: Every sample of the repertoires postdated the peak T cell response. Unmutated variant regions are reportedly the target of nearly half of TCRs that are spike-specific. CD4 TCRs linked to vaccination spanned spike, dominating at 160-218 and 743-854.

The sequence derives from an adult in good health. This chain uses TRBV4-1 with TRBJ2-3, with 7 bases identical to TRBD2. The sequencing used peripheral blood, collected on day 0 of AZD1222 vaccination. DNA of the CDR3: TGCGCCAGCAGCCAAGATGGACTAGGGGATACGCAGTATTTT. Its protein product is CASSQDGLGDTQYF.